This T cell receptor (beta chain) was sequenced for a study of blood T cells in healthy people across ages. The authors isolated at least 6 million PBMCs per sample. Sample-barcoded 5' priming and a J-beta primer mix drove a second PCR of roughly 6 to 12 cycles. Tags on each cDNA molecule came from a template-switch adaptor with 12 random nucleotides. TCRdb reprocessed the 5' RACE reads with MiXCR, giving one entry per CDR3 protein. This table has roughly 860,000 distinct CDR3 sequences, around 62% appearing once. Study outcomes and limitations: The study regarded diversity estimates from one million T cells as underestimates. Per-million-T-cell TCR beta diversity fell roughly linearly with age.

Remarks on this clonotype: Its antigen is unidentified. Sequence at one end of the junction differs from germline and may be a read error.

The origin of this receptor is a man under 40 in good health. The sample was blood.

CDR3 sequence (DNA): TGTTCCACCAGCAGAGATGCCCAGCCCCAGCATTTT. Translated, it gives CSTSRDAQPQHF. V is TRBV15 and J is TRBJ1-5; D unclear. CDR1 LNHNV and CDR2 YYDKDF come from the germline V gene (reference sequence). The CDR3 spans 12 residues.